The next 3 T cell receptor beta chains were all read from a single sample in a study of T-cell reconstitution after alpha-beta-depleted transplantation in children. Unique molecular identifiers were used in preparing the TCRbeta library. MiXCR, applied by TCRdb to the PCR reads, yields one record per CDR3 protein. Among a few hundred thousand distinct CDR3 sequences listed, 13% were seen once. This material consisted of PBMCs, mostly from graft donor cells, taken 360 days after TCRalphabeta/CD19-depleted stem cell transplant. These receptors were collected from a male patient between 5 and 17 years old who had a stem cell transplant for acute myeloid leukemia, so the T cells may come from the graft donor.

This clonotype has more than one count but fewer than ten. In DNA, the CDR3 is TGTGCCAGCAAGAAACTAGCGGGAGGGCGGGACGACAATGAGCAGTTCTTC. Protein product: CASKKLAGGRDDNEQFF. V and J are TRBV6-2 or TRBV6-3 and TRBJ2-1; 13 bases align to TRBD2. The CDR3 extends over 17 amino acids. CDR1 and CDR2 (germline): MNHEY, SVGEGT. The trim removed 7 bases at V and 5 bases at J, leaving 11 bases unmatched.

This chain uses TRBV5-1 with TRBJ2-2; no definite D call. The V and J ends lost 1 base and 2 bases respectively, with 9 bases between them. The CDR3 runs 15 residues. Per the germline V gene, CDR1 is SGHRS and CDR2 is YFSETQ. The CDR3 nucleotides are TGCGCCAGCAGCTTGAGGCCAGTCAACACCGGGGAGCTGTTTTTT. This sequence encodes CASSLRPVNTGELFF.

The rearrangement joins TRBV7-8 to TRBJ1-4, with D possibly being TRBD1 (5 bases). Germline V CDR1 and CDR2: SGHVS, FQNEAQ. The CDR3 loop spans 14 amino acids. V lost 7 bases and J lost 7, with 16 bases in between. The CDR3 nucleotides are TGTGCCAGCACCCCGCGGCCGGGGGGTGAAAAACTGTTTTTT. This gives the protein CASTPRPGGEKLFF.